This TCR beta chain was observed in a study of response to subunit inactivated influenza vaccine (dated by TCRdb to 2016 to 2019). For the study in its entirety: Deep quantitative profiling of the T cell receptor repertoire was used in the study to follow responses to a trivalent subunit inactivated influenza vaccine. Overall study results and their limits: It was suggested by the authors that each seasonal influenza vaccination may recruit only a limited number of new T cells.

V is cut back by 5 bases and J by 8 bases, with 10 bases in the junction unmatched. The germline V gene yields SGHTA for CDR1 and FQGNSA for CDR2. Inclusive of the bounding cysteine and phenylalanine, the CDR3 is 15 residues long. Solely the CDR3 DNA is kept, with 45 bases framed from the first base. To prepare the library, RT-PCR was applied. The sequencing machine was an Illumina HiSeq 2500. TCRdb trimmed public reads at Q25 via fastp, called clones via MiXCR and kept in-frame beta chains. Entries are consolidated by CDR3 protein sequence, retaining the most common genes and DNA. In this sample the table shows some 500,000 distinct CDR3 sequences, 16% of which occur a single time. Around 3% of the sample is held by the ten biggest clonotypes. Concerning this clonotype: Its binding antigen is unknown. No base qualities exist here, and no much larger clone lies one base off it.

This TCR was recovered from a man in his fifties or sixties who received an inactivated influenza vaccine. Donor details come from another sample of the same person, matched by shared clones. The V and J genes are TRBV7-2 and TRBJ2-1; TRBD1 matches 9 bases in the middle. The source was CD4+ T cells sorted from PBMCs, collected around 25 months after vaccination. This receptor has the CDR3 CASSRWDRVMDEQFF. The sequenced DNA is TGTGCCAGCAGCCGCTGGGACAGGGTAATGGATGAGCAGTTCTTC.